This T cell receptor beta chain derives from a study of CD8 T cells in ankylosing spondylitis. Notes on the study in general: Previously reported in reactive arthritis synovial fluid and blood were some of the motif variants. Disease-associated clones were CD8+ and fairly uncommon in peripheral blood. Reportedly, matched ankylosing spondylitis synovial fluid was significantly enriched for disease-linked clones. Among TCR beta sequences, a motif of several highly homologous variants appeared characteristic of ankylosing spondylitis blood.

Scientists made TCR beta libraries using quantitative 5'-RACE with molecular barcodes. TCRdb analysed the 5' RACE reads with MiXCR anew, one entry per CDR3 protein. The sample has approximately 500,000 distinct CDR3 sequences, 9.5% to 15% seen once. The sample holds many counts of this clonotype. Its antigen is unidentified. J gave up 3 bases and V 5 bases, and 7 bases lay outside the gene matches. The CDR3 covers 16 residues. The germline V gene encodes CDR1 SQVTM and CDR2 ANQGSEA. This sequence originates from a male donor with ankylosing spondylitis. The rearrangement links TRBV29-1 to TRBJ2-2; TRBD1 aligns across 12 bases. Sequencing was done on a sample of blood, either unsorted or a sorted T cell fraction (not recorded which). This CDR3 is CSVYPGQGADTGELFF. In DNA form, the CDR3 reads TGCAGCGTTTATCCGGGACAGGGGGCTGACACCGGGGAGCTGTTTTTT.